This TCR beta chain was recovered during a study of blood T cell repertoires in COVID-19. For the study at large: The samples span acute and convalescent COVID-19 from the United States, Italy and Spain. From T cells, B-cell-depleted T cells, or PBMCs came the material, which was cDNA or gDNA.

In the authors' workflow: Reference gene primer amplification in the assay estimated nucleated cell counts. The method was immunoSEQ multiplex PCR; TCRdb's version includes in-frame clones alone and lacks a portion of them. D and trimming were read from the DNA, whereas the V and J calls and clone size are those reported in that table. Here the sample spans about 50,000 clones, 85% to 95% being singletons. The CDR3 extends over 13 amino acids. CDR1 is MNHEY and CDR2 is SVGAGI in the germline V gene. The junction had 5 bases not matched to a gene; V was cut back by 2 bases and J by 7 bases. The sample comprised peripheral blood. The gene calls are TRBV6-5 and TRBJ2-7; 7 nucleotides agree with TRBD1. The sequence was collected from a woman aged 80 or over with acute or convalescent COVID-19. The CDR3 spells CASSYSDRDEQYF. The CDR3 nucleotides read TGTGCCAGCAGTTACAGTGACAGGGATGAGCAGTACTTC.